The 21 T cell receptor beta chains reported below all come from one sample, sequenced in a study of CD8+CD57+ T cells in acquired aplastic anemia (dated by TCRdb to the late 2010s). The sequencer listed for this sample is Illumina HiSeq 2000. Genomic DNA was used as template for profiling of TCR beta VDJ combinations and CDR3 sequences. The public reads were quality trimmed at Q25 with fastp and then assembled into clones with MiXCR by TCRdb, keeping productive beta chains. Each record represents a unique CDR3 protein, reported with the most common genes and DNA among its rows. For this sample the table gives nearly 60,000 distinct CDR3 sequences, of which 57% were detected only once. Jointly, the top ten make up 15% to 20% of the sample. Expansion of CD8+CD57+ cells had been shown by flow cytometry in the patients chosen for sequencing. Sequenced sample: sorted CD4+, CD8+, or CD8+CD57+ T cells (not recorded which) from PBMCs. These receptors were collected from a human donor with aplastic anemia.

This chain connects TRBV7-2 to TRBJ1-6; TRBD1 matches 7 bases. CDR1 is SGHTA and CDR2 is FQGNSA in the germline V gene. The CDR3 has 14 residues. J lost 7 bases, V lost 7 bases, and 7 bases had no gene match. The CDR3 spells CASTRQGKNSPLHF. CDR3 nucleotides: TGTGCCAGCACCCGACAGGGAAAAAATTCACCCCTCCACTTT.

This clonotype has at least ten counts. The V and J genes are TRBV7-9 and TRBJ2-2; no firm D call. Trimming pared 8 bases from V and 5 bases from J, leaving 9 bases between. Germline V CDR1 and CDR2: SEHNR, FQNEAQ (reference sequence). CDR3 size: 12 residues. The CDR3 protein is CASGRSTGELFF. The CDR3 DNA sequence: TGTGCCAGCGGGCGTTCGACCGGGGAGCTGTTTTTT.

Judged by abundance, this clonotype is medium-sized. The chain links TRBV29-1 to TRBJ1-1, with TRBD1 matching 10 bases. CDR3 length equals 15 residues. The germline V gene encodes CDR1 SQVTM and CDR2 ANQGSEA. The trim removed 5 bases at V and 4 bases at J, leaving 10 bases unmatched. The CDR3, as DNA: TGCAGCGTTCCAGGGGGGACAGGGGTGGGCACTGAAGCTTTCTTT. Residues: CSVPGGTGVGTEAFF.

This clonotype was recorded at least ten times. The genes are TRBV11-2 and TRBJ2-3; D possibly uses TRBD1 or TRBD2 (5 bases each). The CDR3 runs to 17 residues. Looked up from germline, CDR1 is SGHAT and CDR2 is FQNNGV. V lost 3 bases and J lost 1, with 17 bases in between. The DNA for the CDR3 is TGTGCCAGCAGCTTGCGCATCGGACAACTAGGCACAGATACGCAGTATTTT. Residues: CASSLRIGQLGTDTQYF.

The chain joins TRBV7-9 to TRBJ2-3, with 11 bases aligning to TRBD2. Germline CDR1 SEHNR, CDR2 FQNEAQ (reference sequence). The CDR3 totals 16 residues. J lost 3 bases, V lost 4 bases, and 6 bases had no gene match. CDR3 region: CASSYLTSGDTDTQYF. CDR3 nucleotide sequence: TGTGCCAGCAGCTACCTGACTAGCGGGGATACAGATACGCAGTATTTT.

The chain couples TRBV7-9 to TRBJ2-5, with D unresolved. CDR1 is SEHNR and CDR2 is FQNEAQ in the germline V gene (reference sequence). The V end was cut by 4 bases, the J end by 2 bases, with 2 bases between. The CDR3 contains 11 residues. Here the CDR3 reads CASSWQETQYF. DNA of the CDR3: TGTGCCAGCAGCTGGCAAGAGACCCAGTACTTC.

The V gene is TRBV20-1, the J gene TRBJ2-5; 7 nucleotides line up with TRBD1. The V segment lost 5 bases and the J segment 3 bases; nucleotides outside the gene matches: 6. The CDR3 loop spans 13 amino acids. Germline V gives CDR1 DFQATT, CDR2 SNEGSKA (reference sequence). The CDR3 bases are TGCAGTGCTTCCTCGGGACAGAAAGAGACCCAGTACTTC. Its translation is CSASSGQKETQYF.

This clonotype was detected a few times. V and J are TRBV15 and TRBJ1-2, with TRBD1 matching 10 bases. The CDR3 totals 14 residues. The germline V gene encodes CDR1 LNHNV and CDR2 YYDKDF (reference sequence). V was clipped by 5 bases and J by 6 bases; unmatched bases: 6. CDR3 nucleotides: TGTGCCACCAGCCCTCGGACAGGGGGTCATGGCTACACCTTC. Translation: CATSPRTGGHGYTF.

CDR3 DNA: TGTGCCATCAGCCCTACAGGGGGCGGCTATGGCTACACCTTC. Encoded protein: CAISPTGGGYGYTF. The V and J genes are TRBV10-3 and TRBJ1-2; 9 bases align to TRBD1. V shed 6 bases, J shed 4 bases, and the junction held 6 bases outside the gene matches. The germline gives CDR1 ENHRY, CDR2 SYGVKD. The CDR3 contains 14 residues.

V is TRBV12-3 or TRBV12-4 and J is TRBJ2-7, with TRBD1 as a possible D gene (6 bases). The CDR3 has 13 amino acids. Trimming removed 2 bases at V and 7 bases at J, with 12 bases between. This CDR3 reads CASSLNRAREQYF. The DNA for the CDR3 is TGTGCCAGCAGTTTAAACAGGGCCAGGGAGCAGTACTTC.

The V call is TRBV15, the J call TRBJ2-3; D unresolved. CDR1 and CDR2 from the germline V gene are LNHNV and YYDKDF (reference sequence). V lost 4 bases and J lost 4, with 15 bases in between. The length of the CDR3 is 15 residues. The DNA of the CDR3 is TGTGCCACCAGCAACGTAAGAGATCCGCCAGATACGCAGTATTTT. Translation gives CATSNVRDPPDTQYF.

This clonotype was found many times. The rearrangement links TRBV7-9 to TRBJ2-2; D is unresolved. V lost 1 base and J 6 bases, leaving 3 bases between the germline ends. The germline V gene encodes CDR1 SEHNR and CDR2 FQNEAQ (reference sequence). The CDR3 has 12 amino acids. CDR3 nucleotides: TGTGCCAGCAGCTTAGTACCCGGGGAGCTGTTTTTT. It codes for CASSLVPGELFF.

The rearrangement joins TRBV19 to TRBJ1-6; perhaps TRBD1 as D (6 bases). Trimming took 7 bases from V and 9 from J, leaving 22 bases between them. Germline values: CDR1 LNHDA, CDR2 SQIVND (reference sequence). This CDR3 has 16 amino acids. This CDR3 reads CASTYLQGQTSSPLHF. CDR3 sequence (DNA): TGTGCCAGTACCTACTTACAGGGCCAAACGAGTTCACCCCTCCACTTT.

Concerning this clonotype itself: This likely comes from a read error, as the CDR3 has no conserved phenylalanine or tryptophan at its end. V gene TRBV29-1 combines with J gene TRBJ2-7; maybe TRBD1 (5 bases). The CDR3 spans 13 residues. V lost 1 base and J 2 bases, leaving 9 bases between the germline ends. CDR1 is SQVTM, CDR2 ANQGSEA, per germline. CDR3 in amino acids: CSVEVAGPYEQYL. CDR3 in DNA: TGCAGCGTTGAAGTGGCAGGGCCCTACGAGCAGTACCTC.

In its sample, this clonotype is medium-sized. The chain uses TRBV2 and TRBJ1-6, with D perhaps matching TRBD1 (5 bases). This CDR3 is 13 amino acids long. The germline gives CDR1 SNHLY, CDR2 FYNNEI. The V gene lost 8 bases and the J gene lost 10 bases, with 15 bases spanning the gap. The CDR3 reads CASLGGARSPLHF. The CDR3 DNA follows: TGTGCCAGCCTTGGCGGGGCCCGGTCACCCCTCCACTTT.

This clonotype was detected once. The chain combines TRBV2 with TRBJ2-1, with 12 bases identical to TRBD2. Trimming at V came to 6 bases and at J to 8 bases, leaving 5 bases not matched to a gene. The CDR3 consists of 14 residues. Germline V gene sequence: CDR1 SNHLY, CDR2 FYNNEI. CDR3 sequence (DNA): TGTGCCAGCAGGCTAGCGGGGGGGCTAGATGAGCAGTTCTTC. Its translation is CASRLAGGLDEQFF.

A word on this clonotype: One junction end does not reproduce the germline sequence, and a read error may be involved. This rearrangement joins TRBV7-2 to TRBJ2-7; TRBD2 aligns across 9 bases. The CDR3 is 11 residues long. In germline, CDR1 is SGHTA, CDR2 FQGNSA. CDR3 sequence (DNA): TGTGCCAGCAGCATAGCGGGGGAACAGTACTTC. Its protein is CASSIAGEQYF.

This chain links TRBV7-6 with TRBJ2-5; D remains unclear. The CDR3 length is 11 residues. From germline, CDR1 is SGHVS and CDR2 FNYEAQ. Trimming shortened V by 5 bases and J by 9 bases, and 10 bases separated the two germline ends. In DNA form, the CDR3 reads TGTGCCAGCAGCAACAAGGCGGCCCAGTACTTC. Amino acid sequence: CASSNKAAQYF.

This clonotype was observed a few times. The genes are TRBV20-1 and TRBJ1-2; 8 bases fit TRBD1. The ends lost 1 base at V and 4 bases at J; junction bases unmatched: 2. CDR1 is DFQATT, CDR2 SNEGSKA, per germline (reference sequence). There are 13 residues in the CDR3. CDR3 amino acids: CSARAGTGYGYTF. The CDR3 DNA follows: TGCAGTGCTAGAGCCGGGACAGGCTATGGCTACACCTTC.

The CDR3 reads CASSLRGYEQYV. The CDR3 DNA is TGTGCCAGCAGCTTACGAGGCTACGAGCAGTACGTC. The V gene is TRBV5-6, the J gene TRBJ2-7, with D unclear. The length of the CDR3 is 12 residues. With 2 bases removed from V and 3 bases from J, the gap between germline ends came to 6 bases. Germline assignment: CDR1 SGHDT and CDR2 YYEEEE.

The V gene is TRBV11-2, the J gene TRBJ1-5, with 7 bases identical to TRBD1. CDR1 SGHAT and CDR2 FQNNGV come from the germline V gene. V was clipped by 4 bases and J by 0 bases; unmatched bases: 6. CDR3 length equals 16 residues. DNA of the CDR3: TGTGCCAGCAGCTCCAACAGGGGCCTTAGCAATCAGCCCCAGCATTTT. Amino acid sequence: CASSSNRGLSNQPQHF.